These T cell receptor beta chains were read from a single sample in a study of STAT5B mutations in CD4+ large granular lymphocyte leukemia. The assay was immunoSEQ multiplex PCR, and TCRdb's table has in-frame clones only and misses some. The repertoire has tens of thousands of clones, roughly 76% of them found once; the top ten carry around 4.8%. The sequenced material came from CD4+ T cells from blood buffy coats. The receptors originated from a human donor in good health. Both conserved end residues are part of each CDR3. Fields, in order: J gene, clone size, D gene, V gene, CDR3 length, CDR3 DNA, CDR3 protein. The D gene is left open where the match is weak. Rows give clone size only sometimes, using once, few, many, or a class for an expanded clone.

J: TRBJ1-1
size: few
D: NA
V: TRBV4-2
length: 16
DNA: TGTGCCAGCAGCCAAGATACTTGGGGGCGGAACACTGAAGCTTTCTTT
CDR3: CASSQDTWGRNTEAFF

J: TRBJ1-2
size: NA
D: NA
V: TRBV20-1
length: 10
DNA: TGCAGTGCTAGACAGACGGGAAAGGCATTC
CDR3: CSARQTGKAF

J: TRBJ2-3
size: NA
D: NA
V: TRBV5-1
length: 14
DNA: TGCGCCAGCAGCTGGGCACCTAGCACAGATACGCAGTATTTT
CDR3: CASSWAPSTDTQYF

J: TRBJ2-5
size: once
D: NA
V: TRBV19
length: 16
DNA: TGTGCCAGTAGTATGGGCTTTCTCGCGTACCAAGAGACCCAGTACTTC
CDR3: CASSMGFLAYQETQYF

J: TRBJ2-1
size: NA
D: TRBD2
V: TRBV30
length: 14
DNA: TGTGCCTTGCAGCTAGCGGGTATTTCAAATGAGCAGTTCTTC
CDR3: CALQLAGISNEQFF

J: TRBJ2-3
size: NA
D: TRBD2
V: TRBV5-1
length: 15
DNA: TGCGCCAGCAGCTTGGTCCTAGCGGGGTCAGATACGCAGTATTTT
CDR3: CASSLVLAGSDTQYF

J: TRBJ2-3
size: NA
D: TRBD2
V: TRBV5-1
length: 15
DNA: TGCGCCACCAGTGGACTAGCGGGTGGCACAGATACGCAGTATTTT
CDR3: CATSGLAGGTDTQYF

J: TRBJ2-7
size: NA
D: NA
V: TRBV10-3
length: 14
DNA: TGTGCCATCAGTGACCATACCCCTTCCTACGAGCAGTACTTC
CDR3: CAISDHTPSYEQYF

J: TRBJ1-1
size: NA
D: TRBD1
V: TRBV18
length: 14
DNA: TGTGCCAGCGGCACACAGGGGGGGAACACTGAAGCTTTCTTT
CDR3: CASGTQGGNTEAFF

J: TRBJ1-1
size: once
D: NA
V: TRBV11-2
length: 14
DNA: TGTGCCAGCAGCCCCGGGGGTTTTGACACTGAAGCTTTCTTT
CDR3: CASSPGGFDTEAFF